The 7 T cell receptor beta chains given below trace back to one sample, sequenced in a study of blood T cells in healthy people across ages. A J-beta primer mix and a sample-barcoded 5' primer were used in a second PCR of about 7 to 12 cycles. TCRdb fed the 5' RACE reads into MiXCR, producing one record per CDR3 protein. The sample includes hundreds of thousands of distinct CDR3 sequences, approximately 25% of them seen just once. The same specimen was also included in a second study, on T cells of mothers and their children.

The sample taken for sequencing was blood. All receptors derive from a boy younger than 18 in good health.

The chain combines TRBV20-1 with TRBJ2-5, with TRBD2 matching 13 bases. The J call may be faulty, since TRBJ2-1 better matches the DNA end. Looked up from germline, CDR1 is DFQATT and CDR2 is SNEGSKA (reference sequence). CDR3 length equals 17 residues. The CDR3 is CSAPGLAGRGGYNEQFF. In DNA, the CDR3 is TGCAGTGCTCCGGGACTAGCGGGACGGGGGGGTTACAATGAGCAGTTCTTC.

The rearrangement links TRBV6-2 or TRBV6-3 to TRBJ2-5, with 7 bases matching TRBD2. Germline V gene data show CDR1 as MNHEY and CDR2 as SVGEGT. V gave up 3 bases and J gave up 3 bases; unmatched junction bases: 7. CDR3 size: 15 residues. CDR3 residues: CASSYSRAGEETQYF. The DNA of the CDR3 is TGTGCCAGCAGTTATTCTCGGGCGGGGGAAGAGACCCAGTACTTC.

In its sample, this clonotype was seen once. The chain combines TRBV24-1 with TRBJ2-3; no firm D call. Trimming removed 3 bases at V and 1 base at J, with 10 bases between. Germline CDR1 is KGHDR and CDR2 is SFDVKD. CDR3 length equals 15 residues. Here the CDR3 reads CATSDPPLGTDTQYF. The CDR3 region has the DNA TGTGCCACCAGTGATCCCCCCCTAGGCACAGATACGCAGTATTTT.

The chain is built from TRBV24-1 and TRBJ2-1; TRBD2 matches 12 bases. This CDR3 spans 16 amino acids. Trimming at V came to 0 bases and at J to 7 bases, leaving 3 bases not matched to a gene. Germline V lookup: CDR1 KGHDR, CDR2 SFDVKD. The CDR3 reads CATSDLETSGRNEQFF. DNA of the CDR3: TGTGCCACCAGTGATTTGGAGACTAGCGGGAGAAATGAGCAGTTCTTC.

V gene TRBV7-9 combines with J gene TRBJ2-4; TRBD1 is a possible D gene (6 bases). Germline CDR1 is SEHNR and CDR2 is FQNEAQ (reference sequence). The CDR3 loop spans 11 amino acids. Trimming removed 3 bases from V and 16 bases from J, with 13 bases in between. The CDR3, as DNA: TGTGCCAGCAGCTTCGGGACAAGGGCTTACTTC. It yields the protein CASSFGTRAYF.

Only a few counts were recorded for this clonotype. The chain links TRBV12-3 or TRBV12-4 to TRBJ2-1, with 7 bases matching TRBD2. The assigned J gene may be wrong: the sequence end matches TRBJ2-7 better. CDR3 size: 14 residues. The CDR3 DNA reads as TGTGCCAGCAGTGTTCCCGTGGGAGGGTACGAGCAGTACTTC. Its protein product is CASSVPVGGYEQYF.

This chain's CDR3 is CASTQDTYSGNTIYF. CDR3 nucleotides: TGTGCCAGCACCCAGGACACCTACTCTGGAAACACCATATATTTT. The chain recombines TRBV7-2 with TRBJ1-3; D perhaps matches TRBD1 (5 bases). The CDR3 spans 15 residues. V lost 7 bases to trimming and J lost 0 bases, with 13 bases between them. Germline assignment: CDR1 SGHTA and CDR2 FQGNSA.